This TCR beta chain was profiled in a study of technical replicates of blood from a few donors. Repertoires were generated with immunoSEQ multiplex PCR, while TCRdb's copy carries only in-frame clones and drops some. Altogether approximately 74,000 clones are present, approximately 88% being singletons, with the ten largest covering about 4.6%. The CDR3 extends over 16 amino acids. The germline gives CDR1 ENHRY, CDR2 SYGVKD. V lost 0 bases and J 4 bases, leaving 13 bases between the germline ends. The sequence was collected from a human donor in good health. Some clones in this sample may be carry-over from other donors' samples. This chain uses TRBV10-3 with TRBJ2-1; a weak D match, TRBD2 (7 bases). The sample was PBMCs. Written as DNA, the CDR3 is TGTGCCATCAGTGAGTCGAGGGGGGGCCGATACAATGAGCAGTTCTTC. Its protein product is CAISESRGGRYNEQFF.